This entry concerns a single T cell receptor beta chain. The sample belongs to a study of blood T cell repertoires in COVID-19. TCRdb keeps only in-frame clones here, not all; method: immunoSEQ multiplex PCR. This table has 75,000 to 100,000 clones, approximately 87% appearing once. The CDR3 is made up of 13 amino acids. CDR1 is ENHRY and CDR2 is SYGVKD in the germline V gene. Trimming took 6 bases from V and 3 from J; bases not matched to a gene: 4. This sequence was found in a human donor with acute or convalescent COVID-19. The donor label of this sample is uncertain. Sequencing was performed on peripheral blood. This chain links TRBV10-3 with TRBJ2-7; 8 positions agree with TRBD1. CDR3 DNA sequence: TGTGCCATCAGCCGGGACAGGCTCTACGAGCAGTACTTC. Its protein is CAISRDRLYEQYF.